What follows describes a single TCR beta chain. A J-beta primer mix and a sample-barcoded 5' primer were used in a second PCR of roughly 6 to 12 cycles. TCRdb re-derived calls from the 5' RACE reads in MiXCR, one entry per CDR3 protein. This table holds some 930,000 distinct CDR3 sequences, almost 30% found once. There are 14 residues in the CDR3. Germline values: CDR1 SGHTA, CDR2 FQGNSA. V was cut by 3 bases and J by 2 bases, with 11 bases left in between. These data are taken from a study of blood T cells in healthy people across ages. These data were also reused for a study on T cells of mothers and their children. That work states: Both sample barcodes and 2-4 random nucleotides came from the M1S primer of the second PCR.

The rearrangement links TRBV7-2 to TRBJ2-7; D gene uncertain. What was sequenced was blood. The receptor was derived from a woman in her 40s in good health. The CDR3 sequence is CASSLGSLAYEQYF. In DNA form, the CDR3 reads TGTGCCAGCAGCTTGGGTAGCCTTGCCTACGAGCAGTACTTC.